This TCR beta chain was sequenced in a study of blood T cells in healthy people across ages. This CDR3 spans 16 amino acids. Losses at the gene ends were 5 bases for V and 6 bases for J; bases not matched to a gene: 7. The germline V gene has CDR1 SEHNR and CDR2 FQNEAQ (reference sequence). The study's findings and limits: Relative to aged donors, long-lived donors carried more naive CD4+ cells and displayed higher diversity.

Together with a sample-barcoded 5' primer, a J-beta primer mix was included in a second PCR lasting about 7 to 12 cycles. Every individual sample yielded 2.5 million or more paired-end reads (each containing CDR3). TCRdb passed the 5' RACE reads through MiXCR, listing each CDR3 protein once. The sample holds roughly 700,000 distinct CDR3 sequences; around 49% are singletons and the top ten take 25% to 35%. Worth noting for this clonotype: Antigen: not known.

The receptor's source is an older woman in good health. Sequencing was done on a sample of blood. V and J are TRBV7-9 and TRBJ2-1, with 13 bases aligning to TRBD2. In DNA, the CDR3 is TGTGCCAGCAGCCCTCGACTAGCGGGAGGCGTCAATGAGCAGTTCTTC. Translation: CASSPRLAGGVNEQFF.